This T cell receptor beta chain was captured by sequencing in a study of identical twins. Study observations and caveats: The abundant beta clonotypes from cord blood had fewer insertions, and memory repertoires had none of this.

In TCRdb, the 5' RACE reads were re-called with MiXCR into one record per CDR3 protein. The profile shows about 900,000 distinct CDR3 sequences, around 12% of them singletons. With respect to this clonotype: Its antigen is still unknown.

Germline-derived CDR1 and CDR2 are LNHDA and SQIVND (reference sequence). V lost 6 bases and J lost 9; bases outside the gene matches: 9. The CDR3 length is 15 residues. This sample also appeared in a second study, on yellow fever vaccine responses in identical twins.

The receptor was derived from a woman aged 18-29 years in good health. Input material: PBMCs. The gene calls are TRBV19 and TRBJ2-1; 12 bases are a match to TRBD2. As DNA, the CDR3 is TGTGCCAGTAGGACGGGACTAGCGGGCTCCCTTGAGCAGTTCTTC. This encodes CASRTGLAGSLEQFF.